A single sample gave rise to the 15 T cell receptor beta chains below, sequenced in a study of blood T cell repertoires in COVID-19. Generated by immunoSEQ multiplex PCR, the TCRdb table keeps only in-frame clones and is missing some. The profile shows 150,000 to 200,000 clones, approximately 80% of them singletons. Input material: peripheral blood. The receptors were gathered from a woman aged 40 to 55 with COVID-19, enrolled during active disease.

The V call is TRBV27, the J call TRBJ2-7, with 11 nucleotides matching TRBD2. The junction had 3 bases not matched to a gene; V was cut back by 5 bases and J by 0 bases. The germline V gene has CDR1 MNHEY and CDR2 SMNVEV (reference sequence). CDR3 length equals 15 residues. The DNA of the CDR3 is TGTGCCAGCAGTGGAGGACTAGCGGGCTCCTACGAGCAGTACTTC. This codes for CASSGGLAGSYEQYF.

The table lists this clone with a few counts. V gene TRBV6-5 combines with J gene TRBJ2-5, with TRBD1 matching 7 bases. The CDR3 sequence is 13 residues long. The germline CDR1 and CDR2 sequences are MNHEY and SVGAGI. V gave up 9 bases and J gave up 3 bases; unmatched junction bases: 7. CDR3 sequence: CASSLTGEETQYF. Here the CDR3 DNA reads TGTGCCAGTTCCCTTACAGGGGAAGAGACCCAGTACTTC.

This chain uses TRBV7-9 with TRBJ2-3; 10 bases are a match to TRBD2. Trimming cost V 5 bases and J 4 bases; bases outside gene matches: 12. The CDR3 totals 17 residues. Germline lookup yields CDR1 SEHNR and CDR2 FQNEAQ (reference sequence). The CDR3 DNA reads as TGTGCCAGCAGCCCACGACTAGGGCTAGCGGGAGCAGATACGCAGTATTTT. Translated: CASSPRLGLAGADTQYF.

The V gene is TRBV19, the J gene TRBJ2-3; 7 positions agree with TRBD2. CDR3 size: 13 residues. CDR1 LNHDA and CDR2 SQIVND come from the germline V gene (reference sequence). The junction had 2 bases not matched to a gene; V was cut back by 6 bases and J by 2 bases. The DNA for the CDR3 is TGTGCCAGTAGAAAGCGGGACACAGATACGCAGTATTTT. Its protein is CASRKRDTDTQYF.

CDR3 DNA: TGTGCCAGCAGCCCAAAGCGGACGGATGAGCAGTTCTTC. Translating gives CASSPKRTDEQFF. The gene calls are TRBV21-1 and TRBJ2-1; TRBD2 is the table's D call and was not checked against the DNA. TRBV21-1 is labeled a pseudogene. The CDR3 contains 13 residues.

The chain recombines TRBV27 with TRBJ1-1; tentative D call: TRBD1 (6 bases). Trimming removed 11 bases from V and 1 base from J, with 8 bases in between. The CDR3 loop spans 11 amino acids. Germline V gene data show CDR1 as MNHEY and CDR2 as SMNVEV (reference sequence). The CDR3 sequence: CASQGNTEAFF. In DNA, the CDR3 is TGTGCCTCACAGGGGAACACTGAAGCTTTCTTT.

The gene calls are TRBV6-5 and TRBJ1-6; the D gene is possibly TRBD1 (6 bases). Germline CDR1 MNHEY, CDR2 SVGAGI. V was shortened by 0 bases and J by 5 bases, with 11 bases between the two germline ends. The CDR3 loop spans 16 amino acids. CDR3 nucleotides: TGTGCCAGCAGTTACTCAGGGGGGGGTAATAATTCACCCCTCCACTTT. Translated: CASSYSGGGNNSPLHF.

This chain connects TRBV2 to TRBJ2-2; D call uncertain. The CDR3 has 17 amino acids. V lost 1 base to trimming and J lost 1 base, with 13 bases between them. Germline V CDR1 and CDR2: SNHLY, FYNNEI. DNA of the CDR3: TGTGCCAGCAGTGAAGGAGTTAGAGGATGGAACACCGGGGAGCTGTTTTTT. Its protein product is CASSEGVRGWNTGELFF. Together with reference TRBV2 and TRBJ2-2, the CDR3 gives the full variable domain: EPEVTQTPSHQVTQMGQEVILRCVPISNHLYFYWYRQILGQKVEFLVSFYNNEISEKSEIFDDQFSVERPDGSNFTLKIRSTKLEDSAMYFCASSEGVRGWNTGELFFGEGSRLTVL.

CDR3 protein: CALPSRTNEKLFF. The CDR3 nucleotides are TGTGCCTTACCATCGCGTACTAATGAAAAACTGTTTTTT. V and J are TRBV30 and TRBJ1-4; D unclear. Germline lookup yields CDR1 GTSNPN and CDR2 SVGIG (reference sequence). V was pared by 7 bases and J by 2 bases, with 11 bases between. The CDR3 runs 13 residues. Using reference TRBV30 and TRBJ1-4 for the parts outside the CDR3, the full variable domain is SQTIHQWPATLVQPVGSPLSLECTVEGTSNPNLYWYRQAAGRGLQLLFYSVGIGQISSEVPQNLSASRPQDRQFILSSKKLLLSDSGFYLCALPSRTNEKLFFGSGTQLSVL.

This clone was seen a single time. Germline is not matched at one junction end, which may reflect a read error. The CDR3 sequence is CASSESSGVTGTQYF. The CDR3 nucleotides are TGTGCCAGCAGTGAGAGTAGCGGGGTGACAGGTACGCAGTATTTT. The chain carries TRBV6-1 and TRBJ2-3, with 8 bases matching TRBD2. Germline assignment: CDR1 MNHNS and CDR2 SASEGT. This CDR3 is built from 15 residues.

This chain connects TRBV5-1 to TRBJ2-1; 14 nucleotides line up with TRBD2. V trimming: 4 bases; J trimming: 7 bases; junction bases outside the gene matches: 7. The CDR3 runs to 16 residues. Germline V CDR1 and CDR2: SGHRS, YFSETQ. The CDR3 region is CASSGGLAGVGNEQFF. The CDR3 coding sequence is TGCGCCAGCAGCGGGGGACTAGCGGGAGTAGGGAATGAGCAGTTCTTC.

A few counts support this clone. The gene calls are TRBV13 and TRBJ1-2; D is possibly TRBD1 (6 bases). V was cut by 0 bases and J by 2 bases, with 13 bases left in between. Per the germline V gene, CDR1 is PRHDT and CDR2 is FYEKMQ (reference sequence). The CDR3 runs to 16 residues. The CDR3 region is CASSLGRGRGNYGYTF. The CDR3 region has the DNA TGTGCCAGCAGCTTAGGCCGGGGCAGGGGAAACTATGGCTACACCTTC.

The chain uses TRBV21-1 and TRBJ2-7; the table's D call TRBD2 went unverified against the DNA. TRBV21-1 is given as a pseudogene. The CDR3 has 14 amino acids. For the CDR3, the DNA is TGTGCCAGCAGCAATCCTAACGCCGGGGACGAGCAGTACGTC. Translated, it gives CASSNPNAGDEQYV.

The sample holds one count of this clone. The CDR3 nucleotides read TGTGCCAGTAGTCCCCGGACAGTACGAAATGAAAAACTGTTTTTT. Residues: CASSPRTVRNEKLFF. This chain links TRBV19 with TRBJ1-4, with a possible D match to TRBD1 (6 bases). Germline V gives CDR1 LNHDA, CDR2 SQIVND (reference sequence). The CDR3 length is 15 residues. Trimming pared 5 bases from V and 5 bases from J, leaving 15 bases between.

This chain connects TRBV27 to TRBJ2-7; a possible D gene is TRBD2 (5 bases). The germline gives CDR1 MNHEY, CDR2 SMNVEV (reference sequence). V lost 7 bases and J 0 bases, leaving 16 bases between the germline ends. The CDR3 extends over 15 amino acids. Here the CDR3 DNA reads TGTGCCAGCATTCTCCTGGACTCGAGCTCCTACGAGCAGTACGTC. Its translation: CASILLDSSSYEQYV.